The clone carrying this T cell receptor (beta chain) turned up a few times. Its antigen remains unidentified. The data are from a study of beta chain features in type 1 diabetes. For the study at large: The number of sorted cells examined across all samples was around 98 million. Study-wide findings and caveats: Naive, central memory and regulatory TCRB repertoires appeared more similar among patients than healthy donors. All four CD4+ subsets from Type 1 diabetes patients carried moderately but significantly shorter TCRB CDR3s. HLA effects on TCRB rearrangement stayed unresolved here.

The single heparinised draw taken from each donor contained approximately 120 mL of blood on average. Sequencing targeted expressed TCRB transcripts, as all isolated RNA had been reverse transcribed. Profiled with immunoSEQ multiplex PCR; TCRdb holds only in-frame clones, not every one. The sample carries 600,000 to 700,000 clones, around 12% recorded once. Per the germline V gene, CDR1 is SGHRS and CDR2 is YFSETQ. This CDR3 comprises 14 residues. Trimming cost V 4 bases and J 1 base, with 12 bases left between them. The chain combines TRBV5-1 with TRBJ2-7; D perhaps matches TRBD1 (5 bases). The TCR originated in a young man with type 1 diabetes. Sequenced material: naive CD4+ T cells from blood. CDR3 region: CASSLGQESYEQYF. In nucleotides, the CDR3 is TGCGCCAGCAGCCTCGGACAAGAGTCCTACGAGCAGTACTTC.